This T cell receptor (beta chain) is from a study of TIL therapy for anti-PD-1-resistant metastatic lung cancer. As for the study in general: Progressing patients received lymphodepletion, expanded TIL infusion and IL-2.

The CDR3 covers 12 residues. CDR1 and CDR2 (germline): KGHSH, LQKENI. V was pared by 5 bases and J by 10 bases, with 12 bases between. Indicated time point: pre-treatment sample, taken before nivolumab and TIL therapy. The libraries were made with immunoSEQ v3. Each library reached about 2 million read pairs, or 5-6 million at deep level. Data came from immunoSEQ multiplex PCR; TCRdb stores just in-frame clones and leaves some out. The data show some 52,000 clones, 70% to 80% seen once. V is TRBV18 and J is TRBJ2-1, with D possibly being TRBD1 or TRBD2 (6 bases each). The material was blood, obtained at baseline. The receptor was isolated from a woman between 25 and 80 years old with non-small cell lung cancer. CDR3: CASSGGREEQFF. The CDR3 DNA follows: TGTGCCAGCTCAGGGGGGCGCGAAGAGCAGTTCTTC.